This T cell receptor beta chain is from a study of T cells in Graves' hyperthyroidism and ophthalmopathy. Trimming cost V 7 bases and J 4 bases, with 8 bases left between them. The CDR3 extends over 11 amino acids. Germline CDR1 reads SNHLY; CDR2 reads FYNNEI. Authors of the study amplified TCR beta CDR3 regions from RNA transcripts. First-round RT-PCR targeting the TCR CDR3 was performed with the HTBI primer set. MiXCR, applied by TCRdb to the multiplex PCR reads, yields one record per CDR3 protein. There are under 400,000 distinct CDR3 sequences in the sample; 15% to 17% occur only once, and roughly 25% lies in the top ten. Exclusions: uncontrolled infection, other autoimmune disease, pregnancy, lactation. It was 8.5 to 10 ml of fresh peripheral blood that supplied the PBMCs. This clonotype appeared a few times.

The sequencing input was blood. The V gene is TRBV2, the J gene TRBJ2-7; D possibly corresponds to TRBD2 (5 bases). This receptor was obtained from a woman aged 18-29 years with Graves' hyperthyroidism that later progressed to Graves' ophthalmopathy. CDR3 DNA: TGTGCCAGCACGAGGGCGTACGAGCAGTACTTC. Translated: CASTRAYEQYF.